The 21 T cell receptor beta chains below come from one sample, sequenced in a study of OX40 agonist ivuxolimab in advanced cancers. Clones were read by immunoSEQ multiplex PCR, and TCRdb kept only the in-frame ones, dropping some. The sample yields 35,000 to 45,000 clones, 88% seen once. The material sequenced was CD4+ or CD8+ T cells sorted from blood, taken in a trial of the OX40 agonist ivuxolimab. All receptors derive from an adult with an advanced solid tumor such as melanoma, head and neck, liver or kidney cancer.

The CDR3 DNA is TGTGCCAGCAGTCCCGTGGGGGCCAGCTATGGCTACACCTTC. This sequence encodes CASSPVGASYGYTF. The chain links TRBV28 to TRBJ1-2, with D perhaps matching TRBD1 (6 bases). The germline V and J ends were trimmed by 5 bases and 4 bases, with 14 bases remaining between them. The CDR3 has 14 amino acids. Germline V CDR1 and CDR2: MDHEN, SYDVKM.

This rearrangement joins TRBV5-6 to TRBJ1-5; D gene uncertain. Per the germline V gene, CDR1 is SGHDT and CDR2 is YYEEEE. This CDR3 spans 12 amino acids. The V end was cut by 0 bases, the J end by 2 bases, with 0 bases between. CDR3 loop: CASSLGNQPQHF. CDR3 nucleotides: TGTGCCAGCAGCTTGGGCAATCAGCCCCAGCATTTT.

The chain couples TRBV6-5 to TRBJ2-7; D unclear. Germline V gene sequence: CDR1 MNHEY, CDR2 SVGAGI. This CDR3 spans 13 amino acids. Trimming pared 2 bases from V and 5 bases from J, leaving 10 bases between. CDR3 nucleotide sequence: TGTGCCAGCAGTTACGCCCCAGACGACGAGCAGTACTTC. Protein product: CASSYAPDDEQYF.

V and J are TRBV19 and TRBJ2-1, with 9 nucleotides matching TRBD2. The germline gives CDR1 LNHDA, CDR2 SQIVND (reference sequence). The J segment lost 2 bases and the V segment lost 4 bases, leaving 3 bases of the junction unmatched. The length of the CDR3 is 15 residues. The CDR3 region is CASSTGLAPYNEQFF. The CDR3 DNA reads as TGTGCCAGTAGTACCGGACTAGCGCCCTACAATGAGCAGTTCTTC.

Comments on this clone: The sample carries other DNA sequences with the same CDR3. CDR3 nucleotides: TGCGCCAGCAGCTTGGAAGGGGCGAACACTGAAGCTTTCTTT. It specifies CASSLEGANTEAFF. The chain uses TRBV5-1 and TRBJ1-1, with a tentative D call TRBD1 (5 bases). The CDR3 consists of 14 residues. With 0 bases removed from V and 1 base from J, the gap between germline ends came to 7 bases. The V gene's germline CDR1 is SGHRS and CDR2 YFSETQ.

This clone has only one observation. The chain has TRBV10-3 and TRBJ1-3; 12 positions match TRBD1. V lost 9 bases and J lost 3; bases outside the gene matches: 3. The CDR3 is 14 residues long. Germline assignment: CDR1 ENHRY and CDR2 SYGVKD. DNA for the CDR3: TGTGCCATTTGGGACAGGGGGCTTGGAAACACCATATATTTT. Its protein is CAIWDRGLGNTIYF.

V is TRBV7-9 and J is TRBJ2-7; 9 nucleotides line up with TRBD1. J lost 4 bases, V lost 3 bases, and 4 bases had no gene match. The CDR3 spans 14 residues. The V gene's germline CDR1 is SEHNR and CDR2 FQNEAQ (reference sequence). DNA for the CDR3: TGTGCCAGCAGCTTGGAGGACAGGGGTTACGAGCAGTACTTC. Protein product: CASSLEDRGYEQYF. Full variable domain (outside the CDR3, taken from reference TRBV7-9 and TRBJ2-7): DTGVSQNPRHKITKRGQNVTFRCDPISEHNRLYWYRQTLGQGPEFLTYFQNEAQLEKSRLLSDRFSAERPKGSFSTLEIQRTEQGDSAMYLCASSLEDRGYEQYFGPGTRLTVT.

V and J are TRBV7-3 and TRBJ2-1; TRBD2 matches 7 bases. The CDR3 runs 15 residues. CDR1 is SGHTA, CDR2 FQGTGA, per germline. V was pared by 3 bases and J by 3 bases, with 5 bases of the junction left unmatched. The CDR3 is CASSFSLADYNEQFF. DNA for the CDR3: TGTGCCAGCAGCTTTTCCCTAGCGGACTACAATGAGCAGTTCTTC.

The chain is built from TRBV28 and TRBJ1-3; unclear D gene. The V gene lost 2 bases and the J gene lost 0 bases, with 8 bases spanning the gap. The CDR3 totals 15 residues. Per germline, CDR1 MDHEN and CDR2 SYDVKM. The CDR3 DNA follows: TGTGCCAGCAGTTTAGGGCAGAGCTCTGGAAACACCATATATTTT. Translated, it gives CASSLGQSSGNTIYF. Supplemented by reference TRBV28 and TRBJ1-3, the full variable domain reads DVKVTQSSRYLVKRTGEKVFLECVQDMDHENMFWYRQDPGLGLRLIYFSYDVKMKEKGDIPEGYSVSREKKERFSLILESASTNQTSMYLCASSLGQSSGNTIYFGEGSWLTVV.

The chain is built from TRBV5-1 and TRBJ2-1, with 8 bases fitting TRBD1. Trimming took 4 bases from V and 3 from J; bases not matched to a gene: 6. This CDR3 comprises 15 residues. Per germline, CDR1 SGHRS and CDR2 YFSETQ. CDR3 nucleotide sequence: TGCGCCAGCAGCACGGACAGGGTGGGCTACAATGAGCAGTTCTTC. Its protein product is CASSTDRVGYNEQFF.

This chain joins TRBV7-2 and TRBJ2-3; a possible D gene is TRBD2 (6 bases). Trimming left V 4 bases short and J 2 bases short, with 19 bases between. This CDR3 contains 17 residues. Germline V CDR1 and CDR2: SGHTA, FQGNSA. CDR3 region: CASSSDRDSVYTDTQYF. CDR3 in DNA: TGTGCCAGCAGCTCCGACCGGGACTCAGTTTACACAGATACGCAGTATTTT.

The rearrangement uses TRBV13 and TRBJ2-7, with D perhaps assigned TRBD1 or TRBD2 (7 bases each). V was pared by 4 bases and J by 5 bases, with 15 bases between. Germline lookup yields CDR1 PRHDT and CDR2 FYEKMQ (reference sequence). This CDR3 contains 14 residues. In DNA form, the CDR3 reads TGTGCCAGCAGCTCCCGGGGAGGGGGCCACGAGCAGTACTTC. Translating it yields CASSSRGGGHEQYF.

The CDR3 spells CASSATRSSYNEQFF. The CDR3 bases are TGTGCCAGCAGCGCTACAAGGAGCTCCTACAATGAGCAGTTCTTC. The chain uses TRBV11-1 and TRBJ2-1; D is ambiguous. This CDR3 comprises 15 residues. Germline CDR1 and CDR2: SGHAT and FQDESV (reference sequence). Trimming stripped 5 bases from V and 0 bases from J, with 11 bases between. The full variable domain, completed using reference TRBV11-1 and TRBJ2-1, is EAEVAQSPRYKITEKSQAVAFWCDPISGHATLYWYRQILGQGPELLVQFQDESVVDDSQLPKDRFSAERLKGVDSTLKIQPAELGDSAMYLCASSATRSSYNEQFFGPGTRLTVL.

The chain is built from TRBV5-4 and TRBJ1-1, with 10 bases fitting TRBD1. The germline V gene encodes CDR1 SGHNT and CDR2 YYREEE (reference sequence). Trimming removed 3 bases from V and 6 bases from J; junction bases left unmatched: 5. CDR3 length: 14 amino acids. The CDR3 region has the DNA TGTGCCAGCAGCTGGACAGGGGGGAAGGCTGAAGCTTTCTTT. Encoded protein: CASSWTGGKAEAFF.

The chain recombines TRBV5-4 with TRBJ2-5; D is ambiguous. Germline CDR1 reads SGHNT; CDR2 reads YYREEE (reference sequence). The V end was cut by 4 bases, the J end by 0 bases, with 7 bases between. This CDR3 contains 13 residues. CDR3 bases: TGTGCCAGCAGCGTTAACAACCAAGAGACCCAGTACTTC. Protein: CASSVNNQETQYF. Full variable domain (missing parts from reference TRBV5-4 and TRBJ2-5): ETGVTQSPTHLIKTRGQQVTLRCSSQSGHNTVSWYQQALGQGPQFIFQYYREEENGRGNFPPRFSGLQFPNYSSELNVNALELDDSALYLCASSVNNQETQYFGPGTRLLVL.

The rearrangement links TRBV6-5 to TRBJ2-7; weak D call: TRBD1 (6 bases). Germline lookup yields CDR1 MNHEY and CDR2 SVGAGI. This CDR3 has 13 residues. Trimming removed 11 bases at V and 1 base at J, with 15 bases between. The CDR3 loop is CALGRGQSYEQYF. The CDR3 DNA is TGTGCCCTAGGGAGAGGACAGTCCTACGAGCAGTACTTC.

This chain links TRBV4-1 with TRBJ2-1; D is possibly TRBD1 (5 bases). This CDR3 is 15 amino acids long. CDR1 is MGHRA, CDR2 YSYEKL, per germline. Trimming removed 5 bases from V and 8 bases from J, with 19 bases in between. CDR3 amino acids: CASSVRVINRDEQFF. In DNA form, the CDR3 reads TGCGCCAGCAGCGTCAGGGTAATAAACCGGGATGAGCAGTTCTTC.

The V and J genes are TRBV4-1 and TRBJ2-7; tentative D call: TRBD2 (6 bases). V gave up 1 base and J gave up 4 bases, with 8 bases separating them. CDR1 and CDR2 (germline): MGHRA, YSYEKL. This CDR3 has 13 residues. The CDR3 protein is CASSQGLVYEQYF. The CDR3 region has the DNA TGCGCCAGCAGCCAAGGACTAGTTTACGAGCAGTACTTC.

This clone was counted a single time. This chain joins TRBV15 and TRBJ1-5, with D perhaps matching TRBD1 (6 bases). V gave up 3 bases and J gave up 4 bases, with 10 bases separating them. The germline V gene encodes CDR1 LNHNV and CDR2 YYDKDF (reference sequence). This CDR3 spans 14 amino acids. CDR3 amino acids: CATSRVGQNQPQHF. The CDR3 coding sequence is TGTGCCACCAGCAGGGTTGGACAGAATCAGCCCCAGCATTTT.

The chain employs TRBV2 and TRBJ2-1, with 8 bases aligning to TRBD2. The CDR3 is 13 residues long. V was pared by 3 bases and J by 8 bases, with 3 bases of the junction left unmatched. Germline V gene lookup returns CDR1 SNHLY and CDR2 FYNNEI. Written as DNA, the CDR3 is TGTGCCAGCAGTGACGCTAGCGGGCATGAGCAGTTCTTC. Protein product: CASSDASGHEQFF.

The V gene is TRBV14, the J gene TRBJ2-2; D is perhaps TRBD2 (5 bases). Germline lookup yields CDR1 SGHDN and CDR2 FVKESK. The ends were cut back, 4 bases at V and 0 bases at J, with 12 bases in the middle. CDR3 length equals 16 residues. The CDR3 DNA sequence: TGTGCCAGCAGCCGCTTCAGGACTCCGAACACCGGGGAGCTGTTTTTT. Its protein is CASSRFRTPNTGELFF.